What follows are 20 T cell receptor beta chains derived from one specimen sequenced in a study of CD8 T cells in ankylosing spondylitis. TCRdb passed the 5' RACE reads through MiXCR, listing each CDR3 protein once. The sample contains about 160,000 distinct CDR3 sequences, roughly 10% of which appear only once. What was sequenced was blood, either unsorted or a sorted T cell fraction (not recorded which). These receptors were collected from a female donor with ankylosing spondylitis or in good health (not recorded which).

Of note for this clonotype: A much larger clone differs by one base, so this may be a read error. V gene TRBV29-1 combines with J gene TRBJ2-5; D gene unclear. Germline V lookup: CDR1 SQVTM, CDR2 ANQGSEA. CDR3 size: 13 residues. V lost 5 bases, J lost 5 bases, and 15 bases lay in between. CDR3 nucleotides: TGCAGCGTTCAGGCAGCCACCCTGGAGACCCAGTACTTC. It translates to CSVQAATLETQYF.

This chain links TRBV27 with TRBJ2-1; TRBD2 aligns across 16 bases. The J segment lost 10 bases and the V segment lost 4 bases, leaving 4 bases of the junction unmatched. This CDR3 contains 15 residues. Germline CDR1 MNHEY, CDR2 SMNVEV (reference sequence). CDR3 residues: CASSSGTSGRVEQFF. Here the CDR3 DNA reads TGTGCCAGCAGTTCCGGGACTAGCGGGAGGGTGGAGCAGTTCTTC.

There are many counts of this clonotype. The chain couples TRBV4-2 to TRBJ1-1; D is unclear. The CDR3 extends over 14 amino acids. V lost 2 bases and J 0 bases, leaving 7 bases between the germline ends. Germline CDR1 LGHNA, CDR2 YNFKEQ. The CDR3 nucleotides read TGTGCCAGCAGCCAATCCTTCCTGAACACTGAAGCTTTCTTT. Its translation is CASSQSFLNTEAFF.

J is TRBJ2-5 and V is TRBV10-2; D is ambiguous. From germline, CDR1 is WSHSY and CDR2 SAAADI. V gave up 4 bases and J gave up 0 bases, with 12 bases separating them. CDR3 length equals 15 residues. The CDR3 DNA is TGCGCCAGCAGTGGGGCATTGAGGTACCAAGAGACCCAGTACTTC. This encodes CASSGALRYQETQYF.

In this sample, this clonotype turned up a few times. The chain recombines TRBV27 with TRBJ2-3; D gene uncertain. Germline V gene lookup returns CDR1 MNHEY and CDR2 SMNVEV (reference sequence). Trimming stripped 10 bases from V and 6 bases from J, with 20 bases between. The CDR3 is made up of 14 amino acids. In DNA, the CDR3 is TGTGCCACCGGAGAGGCCGGAAGGATGGATACGCAGTATTTT. It codes for CATGEAGRMDTQYF.

This clonotype was counted many times. CDR3: CASTSGHPTEAFF. The DNA for the CDR3 is TGTGCCAGCACCTCGGGACATCCCACTGAAGCTTTCTTT. The genes are TRBV6-1 and TRBJ1-1, with D tentatively TRBD1 (6 bases). The CDR3 has 13 residues. Trimming left V 7 bases short and J 4 bases short, with 13 bases between. CDR1 is MNHNS and CDR2 is SASEGT in the germline V gene.

The V gene is TRBV6-2 or TRBV6-3, the J gene TRBJ2-7, with 12 positions matching TRBD2. The junction had 9 bases not matched to a gene; V was cut back by 6 bases and J by 3 bases. Germline V CDR1 and CDR2: MNHEY, SVGEGT. There are 16 residues in the CDR3. The CDR3 DNA reads as TGTGCCAGCAGCGGTGGACTAGCGGGGACGCACTACGAGCAGTACTTC. This codes for CASSGGLAGTHYEQYF.

This clonotype showed up just a few times. The chain employs TRBV11-2 and TRBJ2-3; D may be TRBD1 (6 bases). The CDR3 extends over 14 amino acids. Germline V gene lookup returns CDR1 SGHAT and CDR2 FQNNGV. The V and J ends lost 5 bases and 6 bases respectively, with 15 bases between them. The CDR3: CASSGGPQGDTQYF. CDR3 nucleotides: TGTGCCAGCAGCGGGGGACCCCAGGGGGATACGCAGTATTTT.

The rearrangement uses TRBV15 and TRBJ1-5, with a possible D match to TRBD1 (5 bases). V was trimmed by 0 bases and J by 7 bases, leaving 13 bases between them. The V gene's germline CDR1 is LNHNV and CDR2 YYDKDF (reference sequence). CDR3 length: 15 amino acids. The CDR3 region has the DNA TGTGCCACCAGCAGAGAGGGGCTTACAATCCAGCCCCAGCATTTT. Protein: CATSREGLTIQPQHF.

A word on this clonotype: The CDR3 carries no conserved terminal phenylalanine or tryptophan, so it likely arises from a read error. The chain joins TRBV28 to TRBJ2-3, with 7 bases matching TRBD2. The CDR3 sequence is 15 residues long. CDR1 and CDR2 (germline): MDHEN, SYDVKM. V was pared by 3 bases and J by 3 bases, with 6 bases of the junction left unmatched. The CDR3 DNA follows: TGTGCCAGCAGTTTCGCGGAAGCGGGGACAGATACGCAGTATCTT. It encodes CASSFAEAGTDTQYL.

This clonotype was seen at least ten times. The rearrangement joins TRBV12-3 or TRBV12-4 to TRBJ2-3, with D hard to call. The V end lost 8 bases, the J end lost 4 bases, and 10 bases lay between the germline ends. The CDR3 covers 12 residues. Written as DNA, the CDR3 is TGTGCCAGCGGAGATTGGTCAGATACGCAGTATTTT. Translating it yields CASGDWSDTQYF.

This clonotype has at least ten counts. The chain links TRBV29-1 to TRBJ2-7; 12 bases line up with TRBD2. Trimming took 1 base from V and 3 from J; bases not matched to a gene: 10. Looked up from germline, CDR1 is SQVTM and CDR2 is ANQGSEA. The CDR3 is 17 amino acids. CDR3 region: CSVEGPVLAGGVYEQYF. CDR3 sequence (DNA): TGCAGCGTTGAAGGGCCCGTTCTAGCGGGAGGGGTCTACGAGCAGTACTTC.

This clonotype was seen ten or more times. The V gene is TRBV12-3 or TRBV12-4, the J gene TRBJ1-2; possible D gene TRBD1, 5 bases. CDR3 length: 13 residues. Trimming pared 2 bases from V and 4 bases from J, leaving 8 bases between. The CDR3 coding sequence is TGTGCCAGCAGTTTATCGGGGGGCTATGGCTACACCTTC. Residues: CASSLSGGYGYTF.

This rearrangement joins TRBV7-6 to TRBJ2-7; no definite D call. V gave up 1 base and J gave up 5 bases, with 9 bases separating them. Germline V lookup: CDR1 SGHVS, CDR2 FNYEAQ. The CDR3 runs to 13 residues. The CDR3 nucleotides are TGTGCCAGCAGCTTAGTTGGGGATAACGAGCAGTACTTC. As protein: CASSLVGDNEQYF. The whole variable domain, filled in from reference TRBV7-6 and TRBJ2-7, reads GAGVSQSPRYKVTKRGQDVALRCDPISGHVSLYWYRQALGQGPEFLTYFNYEAQQDKSGLPNDRFSAERPEGSISTLTIQRTEQRDSAMYRCASSLVGDNEQYFGPGTRLTVT.

The chain joins TRBV13 to TRBJ2-1; 11 nucleotides agree with TRBD2. Germline V gene sequence: CDR1 PRHDT, CDR2 FYEKMQ (reference sequence). V was pared by 2 bases and J by 7 bases, with 7 bases of the junction left unmatched. The CDR3 has 16 amino acids. CDR3 in amino acids: CASSLKGLADINEQFF. The CDR3 DNA follows: TGTGCCAGCAGCTTAAAGGGACTAGCGGATATTAATGAGCAGTTCTTC. Together with reference TRBV13 and TRBJ2-1, the CDR3 gives the full variable domain: AAGVIQSPRHLIKEKRETATLKCYPIPRHDTVYWYQQGPGQDPQFLISFYEKMQSDKGSIPDRFSAQQFSDYHSELNMSSLELGDSALYFCASSLKGLADINEQFFGPGTRLTVL.

This clonotype appeared a few times. This chain uses TRBV6-1 with TRBJ1-1, with D uncertain. Trimming took off 8 bases at V and 8 bases at J, with 18 bases between the two ends. CDR3 length: 13 residues. From germline, CDR1 is MNHNS and CDR2 SASEGT. The CDR3 is CASCTENQAEAFF. The CDR3, as DNA: TGTGCCAGCTGCACAGAGAATCAAGCCGAAGCTTTCTTT.

A few counts support this clonotype. The chain links TRBV27 to TRBJ1-2; the D is unclear. Germline V lookup: CDR1 MNHEY, CDR2 SMNVEV (reference sequence). Trimming shortened V by 4 bases and J by 1 base, and 4 bases separated the two germline ends. This CDR3 contains 12 residues. As DNA, the CDR3 is TGTGCCAGCAGTTCCCTTAACTATGGCTACACCTTC. This sequence encodes CASSSLNYGYTF.

There are a few counts of this clonotype. This chain uses TRBV20-1 with TRBJ2-7; a possible D gene is TRBD1 (5 bases). The CDR3 contains 14 residues. Trimming took off 5 bases at V and 3 bases at J, with 17 bases between the two ends. Per germline, CDR1 DFQATT and CDR2 SNEGSKA (reference sequence). The CDR3 loop reads CSAASKGPFYEQYF. CDR3 in DNA: TGCAGTGCTGCGAGCAAGGGGCCCTTCTACGAGCAGTACTTC.

The rearrangement joins TRBV7-9 to TRBJ2-7; 8 bases agree with TRBD1. CDR1 is SEHNR, CDR2 FQNEAQ, per germline (reference sequence). V trimming: 3 bases; J trimming: 2 bases; junction bases outside the gene matches: 3. CDR3 length: 14 amino acids. The CDR3 reads CASSFRQGPYEQYF. Written as DNA, the CDR3 is TGTGCCAGCAGCTTTAGACAGGGGCCCTACGAGCAGTACTTC.

Only a few counts were recorded for this clonotype. V gene TRBV19 combines with J gene TRBJ1-1, with unresolved D. The V and J ends lost 3 bases and 3 bases respectively, with 14 bases between them. The CDR3 covers 15 residues. The germline V gene has CDR1 LNHDA and CDR2 SQIVND (reference sequence). As DNA, the CDR3 is TGTGCCAGTAGTATTACCGACGCGGACCACACTGAAGCTTTCTTT. Encoded protein: CASSITDADHTEAFF.